Below, 26 T cell receptor beta chains from the same sample are listed, as sequenced in a study of beta chain features in type 1 diabetes. Study results and limitations: Among patients with Type 1 diabetes, TCRB CDR3s were moderately but significantly shorter in every one of the four CD4+ subsets.

Investigators reverse transcribed all isolated RNA, so they sequenced expressed TCRB transcripts. Only in-frame clones appear in the TCRdb table, and some are missing; sequencing was by immunoSEQ multiplex PCR. The sample includes 250,000 to 300,000 clones, 13% to 15% of them seen just once. Their cognate antigens are unknown. The source material was naive CD4+ T cells from blood. Receptors originate from a man aged 25-45 years with type 1 diabetes.

This clone was picked up a small number of times. The rearrangement uses TRBV28 and TRBJ2-2; D gene ambiguous. Trimming shortened V by 6 bases and J by 1 base, and 6 bases separated the two germline ends. The CDR3 is 13 amino acids. CDR1 and CDR2 from the germline V gene are MDHEN and SYDVKM. The CDR3 DNA reads as TGTGCCAGCAGGACACGGAACACCGGGGAGCTGTTTTTT. Its translation: CASRTRNTGELFF.

V gene TRBV4-3 combines with J gene TRBJ2-3, with 10 bases that match TRBD2. This CDR3 region has 18 residues. Germline values: CDR1 LGHNA, CDR2 YSLEER. The J segment lost 4 bases and the V segment lost 0 bases, leaving 10 bases of the junction unmatched. The CDR3 loop reads CASSQEIIASGSSDTQYF. As DNA, the CDR3 is TGCGCCAGCAGCCAAGAGATTATAGCTAGCGGGAGTTCAGATACGCAGTATTTT.

This clone occurred a few times. V gene TRBV7-2 combines with J gene TRBJ2-7; 7 bases map to TRBD1. The CDR3 runs to 14 residues. The germline V gene encodes CDR1 SGHTA and CDR2 FQGNSA. The V and J ends lost 1 base and 4 bases, in that order; junction bases with no gene match: 4. In DNA form, the CDR3 reads TGTGCCAGCAGCTTAGGACAGGGATGGTACGAGCAGTACTTC. Translated: CASSLGQGWYEQYF.

This clone has a handful of counts. This chain connects TRBV7-2 to TRBJ1-2; a weak D match, TRBD1 (5 bases). The CDR3 consists of 12 residues. V lost 4 bases and J 4 bases, leaving 7 bases between the germline ends. CDR1 is SGHTA and CDR2 is FQGNSA in the germline V gene. The CDR3 nucleotides are TGTGCCAGCAGCTCGACAGTCTATGGCTACACCTTC. Translated, it gives CASSSTVYGYTF.

This clone was recorded a few times. The chain couples TRBV30 to TRBJ2-1; 14 bases line up with TRBD2. This CDR3 has 14 residues. Per the germline V gene, CDR1 is GTSNPN and CDR2 is SVGIG (reference sequence). V shed 5 bases, J shed 6 bases, and the junction held 3 bases outside the gene matches. CDR3 sequence (DNA): TGTGCCTGGCGACTAGCGGGAGGGACCAATGAGCAGTTCTTC. Encoded protein: CAWRLAGGTNEQFF. The full variable domain, with the rest looked up from reference TRBV30 and TRBJ2-1, is SQTIHQWPATLVQPVGSPLSLECTVEGTSNPNLYWYRQAAGRGLQLLFYSVGIGQISSEVPQNLSASRPQDRQFILSSKKLLLSDSGFYLCAWRLAGGTNEQFFGPGTRLTVL.

J is TRBJ2-3 and V is TRBV7-2; D remains ambiguous. V gave up 1 base and J gave up 2 bases, with 7 bases separating them. The CDR3 covers 14 residues. The V gene's germline CDR1 is SGHTA and CDR2 FQGNSA. For the CDR3, the DNA is TGTGCCAGCAGCTTAGGCGGAGCCACAGATACGCAGTATTTT. Translating gives CASSLGGATDTQYF. Variable domain in full (rest from reference TRBV7-2 and TRBJ2-3): GAGVSQSPSNKVTEKGKDVELRCDPISGHTALYWYRQSLGQGLEFLIYFQGNSAPDKSGLPSDRFSAERTGGSVSTLTIQRTQQEDSAVYLCASSLGGATDTQYFGPGTRLTVL.

The rearrangement uses TRBV29-1 and TRBJ1-2; maybe TRBD1 (5 bases). Trimming took 7 bases from V and 3 from J, leaving 12 bases between them. From germline, CDR1 is SQVTM and CDR2 ANQGSEA. CDR3 length: 12 amino acids. CDR3 sequence reads: CSGDSEDYGYTF. The CDR3 region has the DNA TGCAGCGGCGACAGCGAGGACTATGGCTACACCTTC.

This clone was seen more than once but under ten times. The chain carries TRBV19 and TRBJ2-1; 7 bases line up with TRBD1. V trimming: 2 bases; J trimming: 8 bases; junction bases outside the gene matches: 6. CDR3 length equals 14 residues. CDR1 is LNHDA, CDR2 SQIVND, per germline (reference sequence). DNA of the CDR3: TGTGCCAGTAGTATAAGGACAGGATGGGATGAGCAGTTCTTC. This translates into CASSIRTGWDEQFF.

V is TRBV7-9 and J is TRBJ2-1; 11 positions agree with TRBD2. This CDR3 has 15 amino acids. V shed 6 bases, J shed 4 bases, and the junction held 5 bases outside the gene matches. Germline values: CDR1 SEHNR, CDR2 FQNEAQ (reference sequence). CDR3 sequence (DNA): TGTGCCAGCAGACTGACTAGCGGGGTATACAATGAGCAGTTCTTC. It is translated as CASRLTSGVYNEQFF.

The chain has TRBV25-1 and TRBJ2-2, with 9 bases that match TRBD1. V lost 6 bases to trimming and J lost 4 bases; unmatched junction nucleotides: 9. CDR3 length equals 16 residues. Germline V gene sequence: CDR1 MGHDK, CDR2 SYGVNS. For the CDR3, the DNA is TGTGCCAGCAGGGAGCCCCGGACAGGGGTCACCGGGGAGCTGTTTTTT. It encodes CASREPRTGVTGELFF.

V gene TRBV7-9 combines with J gene TRBJ2-7; 10 nucleotides line up with TRBD2. This CDR3 has 14 amino acids. Per germline, CDR1 SEHNR and CDR2 FQNEAQ (reference sequence). The J segment lost 3 bases and the V segment lost 5 bases, leaving 4 bases of the junction unmatched. The CDR3: CASSTTSGFYEQYF. Here the CDR3 DNA reads TGTGCCAGCAGCACGACTAGCGGGTTCTACGAGCAGTACTTC.

This clone occurred a few times. V and J are TRBV5-1 and TRBJ2-1; 13 nucleotides agree with TRBD2. The CDR3 runs to 16 residues. Per germline, CDR1 SGHRS and CDR2 YFSETQ. Germline trimming cut 2 bases from V and 8 bases from J; bases unmatched to any gene: 7. The CDR3 loop reads CASSFGPGLAGDEQFF. Here the CDR3 DNA reads TGCGCCAGCAGCTTTGGCCCCGGACTAGCGGGAGATGAGCAGTTCTTC. Drawing the rest from reference TRBV5-1 and TRBJ2-1, the complete variable domain is KAGVTQTPRYLIKTRGQQVTLSCSPISGHRSVSWYQQTPGQGLQFLFEYFSETQRNKGNFPGRFSGRQFSNSRSEMNVSTLELGDSALYLCASSFGPGLAGDEQFFGPGTRLTVL.

This clone was observed a handful of times. This chain uses TRBV7-2 with TRBJ1-2; no definite D call. V lost 5 bases to trimming and J lost 7 bases, with 17 bases between them. CDR1 and CDR2 (germline): SGHTA, FQGNSA. The CDR3 totals 14 residues. Here the CDR3 reads CASSLLAVVGGYTF. The CDR3 nucleotides are TGTGCCAGCAGCCTACTAGCGGTGGTGGGTGGCTACACCTTC.

This chain connects TRBV7-2 to TRBJ2-7, with 9 bases that match TRBD2. Germline CDR1 reads SGHTA; CDR2 reads FQGNSA. With 5 bases clipped from V and 4 bases from J, the junction kept 6 bases outside the gene matches. The CDR3 spans 14 residues. CDR3: CASSRSGSEYEQYF. The CDR3 DNA follows: TGTGCCAGCAGCCGTAGCGGGAGCGAGTACGAGCAGTACTTC. The variable domain in full, completed from reference TRBV7-2 and TRBJ2-7, reads GAGVSQSPSNKVTEKGKDVELRCDPISGHTALYWYRQSLGQGLEFLIYFQGNSAPDKSGLPSDRFSAERTGGSVSTLTIQRTQQEDSAVYLCASSRSGSEYEQYFGPGTRLTVT.

CDR3 protein: CASSYSAGQGYEQYF. The CDR3, as DNA: TGTGCCAGCAGTTACTCGGCGGGACAGGGATACGAGCAGTACTTC. The rearrangement joins TRBV6-5 to TRBJ2-7; 9 bases are a match to TRBD1. The CDR3 extends over 15 amino acids. The germline V gene encodes CDR1 MNHEY and CDR2 SVGAGI. The V gene end was trimmed by 0 bases and the J gene end by 4 bases; junction bases not matched to a gene: 4.

V and J are TRBV9 and TRBJ1-2, with D maybe TRBD1 (5 bases). Per the germline V gene, CDR1 is SGDLS and CDR2 is YYNGEE. CDR3 size: 15 residues. V was cut by 6 bases and J by 4 bases, with 19 bases left in between. CDR3 in amino acids: CASTPTQGRGYGYTF. Written as DNA, the CDR3 is TGTGCCAGCACCCCGACCCAGGGAAGGGGCTATGGCTACACCTTC. The variable domain in full, completed from reference TRBV9 and TRBJ1-2, reads DSGVTQTPKHLITATGQRVTLRCSPRSGDLSVYWYQQSLDQGLQFLIQYYNGEERAKGNILERFSAQQFPDLHSELNLSSLELGDSALYFCASTPTQGRGYGYTFGSGTRLTVV.

This clone came up a few times. In DNA form, the CDR3 reads TGTGCCAGCAGCTTAGCTCGGGGTTCCTACGAGCAGTACTTC. Translating gives CASSLARGSYEQYF. This chain links TRBV7-6 with TRBJ2-7; D is possibly TRBD2 (5 bases). This CDR3 contains 14 residues. V was cut by 0 bases and J by 1 base, with 7 bases left in between. Germline assignment: CDR1 SGHVS and CDR2 FNYEAQ.

The chain couples TRBV6-5 to TRBJ1-5, with D possibly matching TRBD1 (5 bases). Trimming pared 5 bases from V and 5 bases from J, leaving 16 bases between. The CDR3 is 15 residues long. Looked up from germline, CDR1 is MNHEY and CDR2 is SVGAGI. CDR3 region: CASSPGGGGDQPQHF. The CDR3 DNA sequence: TGTGCCAGCAGTCCGGGGGGGGGAGGCGATCAGCCCCAGCATTTT.

V usage is TRBV29-1 and J usage is TRBJ1-2, with 7 bases identical to TRBD1. With 1 base clipped from V and 7 bases from J, the junction kept 9 bases outside the gene matches. CDR3 length equals 14 residues. Germline-derived CDR1 and CDR2 are SQVTM and ANQGSEA. The CDR3 protein is CSVEVGGGARGYTF. DNA for the CDR3: TGCAGCGTTGAAGTCGGAGGGGGCGCTCGTGGCTACACCTTC.

The genes are TRBV6-6 and TRBJ2-3; 8 bases align to TRBD2. Germline trimming cut 7 bases from V and 2 bases from J; bases unmatched to any gene: 11. Germline CDR1 and CDR2: MNHNY and SVGAGI (reference sequence). The CDR3 runs to 16 residues. The CDR3: CASIRSGSPHTDTQYF. CDR3 nucleotides: TGTGCCAGCATTCGGAGCGGGAGCCCCCACACAGATACGCAGTATTTT.

V is TRBV6-5 and J is TRBJ2-5; the match to TRBD2 covers 14 bases. J was trimmed by 5 bases and V by 6 bases; bases with no gene match: 2. Germline-derived CDR1 and CDR2 are MNHEY and SVGAGI. This CDR3 has 14 amino acids. The CDR3 protein is CASSRTSGRETQYF. DNA for the CDR3: TGTGCCAGCAGCCGGACTAGCGGGAGGGAGACCCAGTACTTC.

This chain uses TRBV19 with TRBJ2-7, with D possibly being TRBD2 (6 bases). CDR3 length: 14 amino acids. Germline CDR1 and CDR2: LNHDA and SQIVND (reference sequence). Deletions cut 3 bases from V and 2 bases from J, with 11 bases between. CDR3 DNA: TGTGCCAGTAGTATCCAACGGGGGACCTACGAGCAGTACTTC. Its translation: CASSIQRGTYEQYF.

This clone was detected only a few times. This chain links TRBV19 with TRBJ2-3, with TRBD2 identical over 10 bases. Trimming at V came to 9 bases and at J to 2 bases, leaving 8 bases not matched to a gene. This CDR3 contains 15 residues. Germline V lookup: CDR1 LNHDA, CDR2 SQIVND (reference sequence). CDR3 region: CASRFTSGVTDTQYF. The CDR3 bases are TGTGCCAGCCGATTTACTAGCGGGGTCACAGATACGCAGTATTTT. The complete variable domain, with remaining parts taken from reference TRBV19 and TRBJ2-3, reads DGGITQSPKYLFRKEGQNVTLSCEQNLNHDAMYWYRQDPGQGLRLIYYSQIVNDFQKGDIAEGYSVSREKKESFPLTVTSAQKNPTAFYLCASRFTSGVTDTQYFGPGTRLTVL.

Only a few counts were recorded for this clone. The chain joins TRBV5-1 to TRBJ1-5; a possible D gene is TRBD1 (5 bases). Germline-derived CDR1 and CDR2 are SGHRS and YFSETQ. Trimming removed 0 bases from V and 6 bases from J, with 16 bases in between. The CDR3 spans 16 residues. CDR3 DNA: TGCGCCAGCAGCTTGGATTCCAGGGTGAGTGGTCAGCCCCAGCATTTT. Amino acid sequence: CASSLDSRVSGQPQHF.

J is TRBJ2-1 and V is TRBV2; TRBD1 matches 12 bases. Germline CDR1 reads SNHLY; CDR2 reads FYNNEI. The CDR3 contains 16 residues. Trimming at V came to 4 bases and at J to 15 bases, leaving 16 bases not matched to a gene. The CDR3 nucleotides are TGTGCCAGCAGTGGCCCGGGACAGGGGGCTTCGGGAAGCACGTTCTTC. The encoded protein is CASSGPGQGASGSTFF.

In its sample, this clone was seen once. The J gene is TRBJ2-7, the V gene TRBV5-6, with 9 bases identical to TRBD1. The germline CDR1 and CDR2 sequences are SGHDT and YYEEEE. The J segment lost 4 bases and the V segment lost 1 base, leaving 9 bases of the junction unmatched. The CDR3 spans 16 residues. The CDR3 protein is CASSLRIRTGVYEQYF. CDR3 bases: TGTGCCAGCAGCTTGCGTATCAGGACAGGGGTATACGAGCAGTACTTC.